The entry below gives a single TCR beta chain sequence along with its context. The protocol was immunoSEQ multiplex PCR, while the TCRdb copy is restricted to in-frame clones and leaves out a portion. The sample has 110,000 to 150,000 clones, roughly nine tenths seen once; the top ten hold 0.55% to 0.8%. These data come from a study of cytomegalovirus exposure and HLA in healthy donors. Germline V gives CDR1 MNHNS, CDR2 SASEGT. Deletions cut 0 bases from V and 3 bases from J, with 9 bases between. CDR3 length: 15 amino acids. The rearrangement links TRBV6-1 to TRBJ2-1, with TRBD2 as a possible D gene (5 bases). The receptor was derived from a man younger than 35 in good health and CMV-seronegative. The source material was PBMCs. The CDR3 loop is CASSEAQRNYNEQFF. The CDR3 DNA reads as TGTGCCAGCAGTGAAGCCCAGCGGAACTACAATGAGCAGTTCTTC.